This T cell receptor (beta chain) was identified during a study of long-term antiretroviral therapy in people with HIV. CDR1 is ENHRY, CDR2 SYGVKD, per germline. This CDR3 has 12 residues. Trimming took off 9 bases at V and 4 bases at J, with 10 bases between the two ends. This clone appeared a single time. Researchers ran immunoSEQ v3.0 at survey level. Libraries were prepared by immunoSEQ multiplex PCR; TCRdb keeps only in-frame clonotypes and omits some of them. The sample lists around 40,000 clones, roughly 86% occurring once. The sample in question was unsorted PBMCs, obtained 0.1 years before starting antiretroviral therapy. This sequence was found in a woman in her forties or fifties with HIV. The chain links TRBV10-3 to TRBJ1-3; no definite D call. CDR3 in amino acids: CAMGPLGNTIYF. CDR3 coding DNA: TGTGCCATGGGCCCTTTAGGAAACACCATATATTTT.